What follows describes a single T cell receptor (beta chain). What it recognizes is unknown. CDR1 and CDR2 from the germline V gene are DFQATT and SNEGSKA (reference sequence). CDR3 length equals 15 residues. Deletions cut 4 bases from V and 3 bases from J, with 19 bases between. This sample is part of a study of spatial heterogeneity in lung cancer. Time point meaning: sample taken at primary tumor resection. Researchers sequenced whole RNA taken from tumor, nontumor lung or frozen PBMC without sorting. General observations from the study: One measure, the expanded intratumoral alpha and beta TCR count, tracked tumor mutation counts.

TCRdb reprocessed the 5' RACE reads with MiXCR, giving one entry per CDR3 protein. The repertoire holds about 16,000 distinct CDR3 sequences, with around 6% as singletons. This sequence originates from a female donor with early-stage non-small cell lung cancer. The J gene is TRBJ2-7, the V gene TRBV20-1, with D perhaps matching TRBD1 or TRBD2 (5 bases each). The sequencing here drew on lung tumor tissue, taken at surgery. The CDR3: CSAKLPGRQSYEQYF. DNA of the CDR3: TGCAGTGCTAAACTTCCGGGACGACAGAGCTACGAGCAGTACTTC.